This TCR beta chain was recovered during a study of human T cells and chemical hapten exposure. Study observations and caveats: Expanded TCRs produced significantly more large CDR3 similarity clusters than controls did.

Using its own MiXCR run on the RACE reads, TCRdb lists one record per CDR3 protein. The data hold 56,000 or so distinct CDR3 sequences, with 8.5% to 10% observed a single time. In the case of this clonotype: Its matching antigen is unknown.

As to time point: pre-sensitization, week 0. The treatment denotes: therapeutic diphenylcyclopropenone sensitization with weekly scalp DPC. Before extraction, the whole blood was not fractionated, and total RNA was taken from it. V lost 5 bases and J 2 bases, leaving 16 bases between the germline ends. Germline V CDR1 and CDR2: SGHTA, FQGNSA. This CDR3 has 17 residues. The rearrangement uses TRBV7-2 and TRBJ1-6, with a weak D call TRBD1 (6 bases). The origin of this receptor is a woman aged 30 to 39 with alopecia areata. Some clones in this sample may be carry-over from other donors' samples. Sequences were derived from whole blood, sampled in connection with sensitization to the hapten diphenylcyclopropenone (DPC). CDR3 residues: CASSPTRGFAYNSPLHF. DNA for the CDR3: TGTGCCAGCAGCCCTACAAGGGGGTTCGCCTATAATTCACCCCTCCACTTT.